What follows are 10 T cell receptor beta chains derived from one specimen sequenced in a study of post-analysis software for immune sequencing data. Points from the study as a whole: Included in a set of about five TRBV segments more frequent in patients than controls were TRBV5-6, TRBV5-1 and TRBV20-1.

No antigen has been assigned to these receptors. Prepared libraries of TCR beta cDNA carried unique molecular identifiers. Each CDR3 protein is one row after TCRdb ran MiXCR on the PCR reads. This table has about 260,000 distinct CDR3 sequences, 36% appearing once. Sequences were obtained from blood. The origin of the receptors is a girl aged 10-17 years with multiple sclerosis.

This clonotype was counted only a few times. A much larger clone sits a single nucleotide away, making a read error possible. The CDR3 is CASRWTSADEQFF. In DNA, the CDR3 is TGTGCCAGCAGGTGGACTTCCGCGGACGAGCAGTTCTTC. The chain combines TRBV5-4 with TRBJ2-1, with D possibly TRBD2 on 5 matching bases. Germline V gene data show CDR1 as SGHNT and CDR2 as YYREEE (reference sequence). Trimming cost V 5 bases and J 10 bases, with 16 bases left between them. The CDR3 runs to 13 residues. The full variable domain, in which reference TRBV5-4 and TRBJ2-1 provide the parts outside the CDR3, is ETGVTQSPTHLIKTRGQQVTLRCSSQSGHNTVSWYQQALGQGPQFIFQYYREEENGRGNFPPRFSGLQFPNYSSELNVNALELDDSALYLCASRWTSADEQFFGPGTRLTVL.

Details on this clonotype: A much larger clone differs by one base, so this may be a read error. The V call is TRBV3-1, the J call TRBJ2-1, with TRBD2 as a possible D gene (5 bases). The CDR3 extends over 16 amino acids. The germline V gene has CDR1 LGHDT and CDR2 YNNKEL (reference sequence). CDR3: CAGSSRGRSSYNEQFF. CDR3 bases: TGTGCCGGCAGCTCCCGCGGGCGGAGCTCCTACAATGAGCAGTTCTTC.

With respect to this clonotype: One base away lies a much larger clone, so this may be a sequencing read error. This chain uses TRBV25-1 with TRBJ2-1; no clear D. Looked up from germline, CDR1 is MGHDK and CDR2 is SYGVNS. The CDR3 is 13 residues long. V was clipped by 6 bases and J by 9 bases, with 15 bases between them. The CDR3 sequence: CASRPDPLFEQFF. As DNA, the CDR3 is TGTGCCAGCAGACCCGACCCGCTTTTTGAGCAGTTCTTC.

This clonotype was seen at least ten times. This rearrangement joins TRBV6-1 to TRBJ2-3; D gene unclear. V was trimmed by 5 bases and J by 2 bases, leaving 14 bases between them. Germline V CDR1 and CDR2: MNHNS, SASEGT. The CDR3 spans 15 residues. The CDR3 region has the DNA TGTGCCAGCAGTACTACGACCAGCACCACAGATACGCAGTATTTT. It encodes CASSTTTSTTDTQYF.

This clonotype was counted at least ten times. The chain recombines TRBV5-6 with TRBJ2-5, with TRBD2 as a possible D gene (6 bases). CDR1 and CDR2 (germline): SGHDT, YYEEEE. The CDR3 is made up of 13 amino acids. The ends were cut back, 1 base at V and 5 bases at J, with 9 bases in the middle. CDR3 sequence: CASSLRGMETQYF. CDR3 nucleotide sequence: TGTGCCAGCAGCTTGCGCGGGATGGAGACCCAGTACTTC.

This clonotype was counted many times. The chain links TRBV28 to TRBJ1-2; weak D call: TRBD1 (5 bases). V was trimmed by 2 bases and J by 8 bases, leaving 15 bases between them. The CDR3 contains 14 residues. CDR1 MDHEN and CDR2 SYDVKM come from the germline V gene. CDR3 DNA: TGTGCCAGCAGTTTAGACAGTGCCGTTAGCGGCTACACCTTC. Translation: CASSLDSAVSGYTF.

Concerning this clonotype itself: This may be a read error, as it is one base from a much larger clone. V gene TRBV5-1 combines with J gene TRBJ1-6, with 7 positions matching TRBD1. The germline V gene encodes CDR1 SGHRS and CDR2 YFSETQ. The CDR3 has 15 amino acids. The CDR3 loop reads CVSRQGGEANSPLHF. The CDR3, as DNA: TGCGTCAGCCGTCAGGGGGGTGAGGCAAATTCACCCCTCCACTTT.

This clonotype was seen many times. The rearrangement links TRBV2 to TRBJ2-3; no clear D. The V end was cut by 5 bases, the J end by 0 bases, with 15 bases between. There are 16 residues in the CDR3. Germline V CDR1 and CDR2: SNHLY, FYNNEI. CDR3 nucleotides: TGTGCCAGCAGTTCCCCTGGGGTGGTTAGCACAGATACGCAGTATTTT. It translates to CASSSPGVVSTDTQYF.

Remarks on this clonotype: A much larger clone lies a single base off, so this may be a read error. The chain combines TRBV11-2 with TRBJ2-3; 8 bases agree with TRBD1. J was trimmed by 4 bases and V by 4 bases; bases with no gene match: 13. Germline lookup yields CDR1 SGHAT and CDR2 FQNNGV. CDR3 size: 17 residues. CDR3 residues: CASSSTRTGSVADTQYF. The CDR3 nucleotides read TGTGCCAGCAGCTCGACACGGACAGGGAGCGTAGCAGATACGCAGTATTTT.

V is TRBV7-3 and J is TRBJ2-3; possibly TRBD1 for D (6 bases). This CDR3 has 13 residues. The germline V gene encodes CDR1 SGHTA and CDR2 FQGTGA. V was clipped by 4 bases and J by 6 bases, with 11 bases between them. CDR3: CASSSDRSDTQYF. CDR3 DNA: TGTGCCAGCAGCTCGGACAGAAGTGATACGCAGTATTTT.